A single sample gave rise to the 22 T cell receptor beta chains below, sequenced in a study of graft-versus-host responses after intestinal transplantation. For these receptors, no antigen is known. Sequencing used immunoSEQ multiplex PCR; TCRdb keeps in-frame clones, though not all of them. The sample has roughly 98,000 clones, 85% to 95% seen once. This specimen was unstimulated CD8+ T cells sorted from spleen or lymph node cells, taken before transplant. The source is a human donor who was the organ donor for an intestinal transplant.

The chain has TRBV15 and TRBJ2-7, with D tentatively TRBD1 (6 bases). The CDR3 consists of 16 residues. V was pared by 3 bases and J by 0 bases, with 15 bases between. The germline CDR1 and CDR2 sequences are LNHNV and YYDKDF (reference sequence). CDR3 amino acids: CATSSPTQGRSYEQYF. CDR3 nucleotide sequence: TGTGCCACCAGCAGCCCTACACAGGGCCGCTCCTACGAGCAGTACTTC. The whole variable domain, filled in from reference TRBV15 and TRBJ2-7, reads DAMVIQNPRYQVTQFGKPVTLSCSQTLNHNVMYWYQQKSSQAPKLLFHYYDKDFNNEADTPDNFQSRRPNTSFCFLDIRSPGLGDTAMYLCATSSPTQGRSYEQYFGPGTRLTVT.

The J gene is TRBJ2-7, the V gene TRBV15; D uncertain. From germline, CDR1 is LNHNV and CDR2 YYDKDF (reference sequence). The CDR3 is 13 residues long. Trimming removed 1 base at V and 5 bases at J, with 9 bases between. The CDR3 nucleotides read TGTGCCACCAGCAGAGGCGGCGTTGACGAGCAGTACTTC. It translates to CATSRGGVDEQYF. The entire variable domain, with the rest obtained from reference TRBV15 and TRBJ2-7, is as follows: DAMVIQNPRYQVTQFGKPVTLSCSQTLNHNVMYWYQQKSSQAPKLLFHYYDKDFNNEADTPDNFQSRRPNTSFCFLDIRSPGLGDTAMYLCATSRGGVDEQYFGPGTRLTVT.

In its sample, this clone was seen a few times. The V gene is TRBV6-1, the J gene TRBJ2-7, with D perhaps matching TRBD2 (6 bases). The CDR3 runs to 13 residues. The V and J ends lost 8 bases and 2 bases respectively, with 13 bases between them. Germline CDR1 MNHNS, CDR2 SASEGT. CDR3: CASRGLFPYEQYF. DNA for the CDR3: TGTGCCAGCCGGGGACTCTTTCCCTACGAGCAGTACTTC.

This chain links TRBV19 with TRBJ1-2; no reliable D call. Germline V gene lookup returns CDR1 LNHDA and CDR2 SQIVND (reference sequence). This CDR3 contains 14 residues. With 6 bases removed from V and 4 bases from J, the gap between germline ends came to 15 bases. CDR3 sequence reads: CASREAGRPYGYTF. CDR3 nucleotides: TGTGCCAGTAGGGAGGCCGGAAGACCCTATGGCTACACCTTC. Together with reference TRBV19 and TRBJ1-2, the CDR3 gives the full variable domain: DGGITQSPKYLFRKEGQNVTLSCEQNLNHDAMYWYRQDPGQGLRLIYYSQIVNDFQKGDIAEGYSVSREKKESFPLTVTSAQKNPTAFYLCASREAGRPYGYTFGSGTRLTVV.

The chain joins TRBV11-2 to TRBJ2-3; 8 bases map to TRBD2. V lost 6 bases to trimming and J lost 2 bases; unmatched junction nucleotides: 16. CDR1 and CDR2 (germline): SGHAT, FQNNGV. The CDR3 is made up of 18 amino acids. Here the CDR3 reads CASRPFGEREPITDTQYF. CDR3 coding DNA: TGTGCCAGCAGGCCCTTTGGGGAGCGGGAGCCTATCACAGATACGCAGTATTTT.

The rearrangement links TRBV5-8 to TRBJ1-5; D unclear. This CDR3 has 15 residues. Trimming shortened V by 2 bases and J by 5 bases, and 14 bases separated the two germline ends. In germline, CDR1 is SGHTS, CDR2 YDEGEE. The CDR3 loop reads CASSFSGFRYQPQHF. CDR3 nucleotides: TGTGCCAGCAGCTTCTCAGGATTCCGTTATCAGCCCCAGCATTTT.

The chain couples TRBV5-4 to TRBJ1-1; 12 positions match TRBD1. Germline V gene lookup returns CDR1 SGHNT and CDR2 YYREEE (reference sequence). This CDR3 comprises 17 residues. Unmatched junction bases numbered 9, after V lost 1 base and J lost 5 bases. The CDR3 loop reads CASSLLPGQGARTEAFF. CDR3 bases: TGTGCCAGCAGCTTGCTACCGGGACAGGGGGCGCGTACTGAAGCTTTCTTT.

This clone was detected once. The chain links TRBV28 to TRBJ2-7; tentative D call: TRBD1 (5 bases). Trimming stripped 7 bases from V and 3 bases from J, with 16 bases between. The CDR3 length is 14 residues. Germline CDR1 MDHEN, CDR2 SYDVKM. CDR3 amino acids: CASTSNRFLYEQYF. CDR3 sequence (DNA): TGTGCCAGCACCTCGAACAGGTTTCTCTACGAGCAGTACTTC.

The rearrangement uses TRBV5-6 and TRBJ2-2, with a possible D match to TRBD1 (5 bases). Germline CDR1 reads SGHDT; CDR2 reads YYEEEE. With 2 bases removed from V and 3 bases from J, the gap between germline ends came to 14 bases. The CDR3 contains 16 residues. Here the CDR3 DNA reads TGTGCCAGCAGCTTTTCACTCAGGGCAGACACCGGGGAGCTGTTTTTT. Translating it yields CASSFSLRADTGELFF.

This clone was seen only once. The genes are TRBV9 and TRBJ2-7; 7 bases agree with TRBD2. The germline gives CDR1 SGDLS, CDR2 YYNGEE. This CDR3 is built from 14 residues. The junction had 7 bases not matched to a gene; V was cut back by 3 bases and J by 4 bases. The CDR3 DNA is TGTGCCAGCAGCGAAAGCGGGACCCCTTACGAGCAGTACTTC. It encodes CASSESGTPYEQYF.

The chain carries TRBV18 and TRBJ2-3, with TRBD2 matching over 7 bases. V was pared by 0 bases and J by 2 bases, with 11 bases of the junction left unmatched. Germline CDR1 and CDR2: KGHSH and LQKENI. The CDR3 loop spans 18 amino acids. This CDR3 is CASSPPRATSVYTDTQYF. CDR3 sequence (DNA): TGTGCCAGCTCACCACCGAGGGCCACTAGCGTCTACACAGATACGCAGTATTTT.

CDR3 nucleotide sequence: TGTGCCAGCAGTACCGGGGTAAACTATGGCTACACCTTC. Translation: CASSTGVNYGYTF. This sequence joins TRBV2 and TRBJ1-2; no reliable D call. Germline CDR1 and CDR2: SNHLY and FYNNEI. The length of the CDR3 is 13 residues. Between the trimmed V and J ends, which lost 5 bases and 2 bases, there was a span of 9 bases.

V usage is TRBV9 and J usage is TRBJ1-4, with D maybe TRBD1 (6 bases). The germline V gene encodes CDR1 SGDLS and CDR2 YYNGEE. The length of the CDR3 is 14 residues. Trimming took off 4 bases at V and 6 bases at J, with 13 bases between the two ends. DNA for the CDR3: TGTGCCAGCAGCCCGGGCAGGGGCGATGAAAAACTGTTTTTT. Translation: CASSPGRGDEKLFF.

The V gene is TRBV7-2, the J gene TRBJ2-1; 15 bases fit TRBD2. The CDR3 consists of 15 residues. V gave up 10 bases and J gave up 3 bases; unmatched junction bases: 4. Germline CDR1 SGHTA, CDR2 FQGNSA. CDR3 coding DNA: TGTGCCACTGGACTAGCGGGGGGGCACTACAATGAGCAGTTCTTC. Its translation is CATGLAGGHYNEQFF.

The chain links TRBV11-2 to TRBJ2-3; TRBD1 might be the D (6 bases). Trimming pared 4 bases from V and 4 bases from J, leaving 15 bases between. The V gene's germline CDR1 is SGHAT and CDR2 FQNNGV. The CDR3 runs to 15 residues. The CDR3 region is CASSWGQGWSDTQYF. CDR3 in DNA: TGTGCCAGCAGCTGGGGTCAGGGGTGGTCAGATACGCAGTATTTT. The complete variable domain, with remaining parts taken from reference TRBV11-2 and TRBJ2-3, reads EAGVAQSPRYKIIEKRQSVAFWCNPISGHATLYWYQQILGQGPKLLIQFQNNGVVDDSQLPKDRFSAERLKGVDSTLKIQPAKLEDSAVYLCASSWGQGWSDTQYFGPGTRLTVL.

CDR3 residues: CASSSLELGADEQYF. CDR3 coding DNA: TGCGCCAGCAGCTCACTGGAACTGGGAGCCGACGAGCAGTACTTC. The chain joins TRBV5-1 to TRBJ2-7; TRBD2 is a possible D gene (5 bases). This CDR3 spans 15 amino acids. Germline lookup yields CDR1 SGHRS and CDR2 YFSETQ. Trimming left V 3 bases short and J 5 bases short, with 18 bases between.

The V call is TRBV28, the J call TRBJ2-2, with 15 bases identical to TRBD2. Germline V gene data show CDR1 as MDHEN and CDR2 as SYDVKM. Losses at the gene ends were 7 bases for V and 6 bases for J; bases not matched to a gene: 6. This CDR3 region has 16 residues. The CDR3, as DNA: TGTGCCAGCACTGGACTAGCGGGAGGGCCCCCCGGGGAGCTGTTTTTT. It is translated as CASTGLAGGPPGELFF.

V gene TRBV27 combines with J gene TRBJ2-7; 8 bases match TRBD1. Looked up from germline, CDR1 is MNHEY and CDR2 is SMNVEV (reference sequence). After removal of 6 bases from V and 3 bases from J, the junction contained 13 bases not matched to a gene. The CDR3 contains 16 residues. The CDR3 nucleotides read TGTGCCAGCAGCCGAACCCCGGGACAGGCGATCTACGAGCAGTACTTC. Its translation: CASSRTPGQAIYEQYF.

This chain links TRBV5-1 with TRBJ2-2; the D is unclear. The germline CDR1 and CDR2 sequences are SGHRS and YFSETQ. Trimming stripped 4 bases from V and 0 bases from J, with 10 bases between. This CDR3 comprises 15 residues. For the CDR3, the DNA is TGCGCCAGCAGCCTCCCTTCTACGAACACCGGGGAGCTGTTTTTT. It specifies CASSLPSTNTGELFF.

CDR3 amino acids: CATSYMAGSGEQYF. The CDR3 region has the DNA TGTGCCACCAGCTATATGGCGGGGTCGGGCGAGCAGTACTTC. J is TRBJ2-7 and V is TRBV15; D perhaps matches TRBD2 (6 bases). This CDR3 is 14 amino acids long. Germline V CDR1 and CDR2: LNHNV, YYDKDF (reference sequence). V was trimmed by 5 bases and J by 6 bases, leaving 17 bases between them.

The chain employs TRBV7-9 and TRBJ2-1, with no clear D. The CDR3 loop spans 13 amino acids. Germline CDR1 reads SEHNR; CDR2 reads FQNEAQ (reference sequence). V dropped 3 bases and J dropped 6 bases, with 9 bases sitting between them. CDR3 DNA: TGTGCCAGCAGCTTTTTTCAAATCAATGAGCAGTTCTTC. Protein product: CASSFFQINEQFF.

The chain combines TRBV19 with TRBJ2-1, with 7 bases fitting TRBD2. The CDR3 sequence is 15 residues long. From germline, CDR1 is LNHDA and CDR2 SQIVND (reference sequence). The trim removed 10 bases at V and 6 bases at J, leaving 15 bases unmatched. The CDR3 DNA sequence: TGTGCCACTCCTTCTCTAGCGGCCACCCCCAATGAGCAGTTCTTC. Protein sequence: CATPSLAATPNEQFF. The full variable domain, rest sourced from reference TRBV19 and TRBJ2-1, is DGGITQSPKYLFRKEGQNVTLSCEQNLNHDAMYWYRQDPGQGLRLIYYSQIVNDFQKGDIAEGYSVSREKKESFPLTVTSAQKNPTAFYLCATPSLAATPNEQFFGPGTRLTVL.